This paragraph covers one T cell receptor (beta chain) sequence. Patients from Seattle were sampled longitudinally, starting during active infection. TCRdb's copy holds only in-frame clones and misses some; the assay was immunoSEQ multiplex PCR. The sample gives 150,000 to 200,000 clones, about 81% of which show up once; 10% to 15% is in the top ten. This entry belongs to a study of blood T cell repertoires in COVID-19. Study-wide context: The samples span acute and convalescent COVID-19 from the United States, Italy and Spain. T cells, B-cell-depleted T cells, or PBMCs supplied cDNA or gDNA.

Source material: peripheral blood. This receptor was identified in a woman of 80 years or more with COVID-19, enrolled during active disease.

CDR3 in DNA: TGTGCCAGCACCACGACAGGGGGCAAGGAGACCCAGTACTTC. Protein: CASTTTGGKETQYF. The chain is built from TRBV18 and TRBJ2-5; 10 bases agree with TRBD1. V lost 8 bases, J lost 5 bases, and 8 bases stayed unmatched. Germline V gene sequence: CDR1 KGHSH, CDR2 LQKENI. The CDR3 contains 14 residues. The whole variable domain, remainder taken from reference TRBV18 and TRBJ2-5, is NAGVMQNPRHLVRRRGQEARLRCSPMKGHSHVYWYRQLPEEGLKFMVYLQKENIIDESGMPKERFSAEFPKEGPSILRIQQVVRGDSAAYFCASTTTGGKETQYFGPGTRLLVL.